The source of this TCR beta chain is a study of cytomegalovirus exposure and HLA in healthy donors. Data came from immunoSEQ multiplex PCR; TCRdb stores just in-frame clones and leaves some out. The data show a few hundred thousand clones, 90% seen once. V was pared by 10 bases and J by 9 bases, with 12 bases of the junction left unmatched. The CDR3 has 13 amino acids. Germline V CDR1 and CDR2: KGHSH, LQKENI. The chain uses TRBV18 and TRBJ2-1; 7 bases match TRBD2. This TCR was recovered from a young woman in good health and CMV-seronegative. The material sequenced was PBMCs. The CDR3 DNA is TGTGCCACCGGTGAGCGGGAAAGAGGTGAGCAGTTCTTC. As protein: CATGERERGEQFF.